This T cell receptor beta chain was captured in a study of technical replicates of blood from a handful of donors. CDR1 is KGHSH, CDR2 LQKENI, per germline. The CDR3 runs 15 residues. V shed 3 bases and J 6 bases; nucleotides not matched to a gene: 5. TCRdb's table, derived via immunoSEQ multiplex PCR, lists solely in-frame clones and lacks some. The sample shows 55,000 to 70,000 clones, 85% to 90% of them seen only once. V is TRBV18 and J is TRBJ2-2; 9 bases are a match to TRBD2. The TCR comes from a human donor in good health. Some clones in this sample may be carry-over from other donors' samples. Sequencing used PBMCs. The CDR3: CASSPSASGAGELFF. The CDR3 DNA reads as TGTGCCAGCTCACCGTCGGCTAGCGGGGCCGGGGAGCTGTTTTTT.